The text below deals with one TCR beta chain. This clonotype was seen ten or more times. The specificity of this receptor is unknown. There are no base qualities to consult, and no much larger clone falls within one base. These data come from a study of spatial heterogeneity in lung cancer (dated by TCRdb to the late 2010s). Some background on the complete study: More beta-chain than alpha-chain transcripts were consistently detected, likely reflecting higher beta-chain transcript abundance. In tumor regions, TCR transcript counts showed a strong correlation with a T cell transcriptional module score derived from matched bulk RNA-seq. In the raw uncorrected reads, each unique combination of TCR and UMI appeared on average more than ten times. TCR alpha and beta repertoires were quantitatively compared across multiple tumor regions, matched nontumor lung and blood in non-small cell lung cancer. TCR repertoire features were related to nonsynonymous mutation counts determined by whole-exome sequencing of tumor tissue. Both alpha and beta chains were TCR-sequenced in 200 to 250 tumor regions, approximately 67 matched nontumor lung samples and around 54 PBMC samples obtained at surgery. The paper's findings and limits, for the study overall: Confirming at a functional level the hypothesis that regional TCRs recognize regional mutations was considered to require additional single-cell paired TCR alpha and beta sequencing. Estimated TCR-seq coverage of tumor T cells was only roughly 7% for alpha chains and 12% to 15% for beta chains. A correlation was observed between the number of expanded intratumoral alpha and beta TCRs and the tumor nonsynonymous mutation count. Counts of ubiquitous and regional expanded TCRs were found to correlate with counts of ubiquitous and regional nonsynonymous mutations, respectively.

Sample time point, as interpreted from the label and publication: sample taken at primary tumor resection. Donors were around 71 patients with early-stage, untreated non-small cell lung cancer from the lung TRACERx cohort. Without any cell sorting, TCR sequencing was performed on whole RNA extracted either from tumor and nontumor lung tissue or from cryopreserved PBMC samples. A patient was chosen for TCR sequencing only when enough RNA was available from at least two tumor regions. Tumor and adjacent nontumor lung specimens were reviewed by a lung pathologist before selection. V drops 5 bases and J drops 3 bases, leaving 10 bases in between. The CDR3 holds 13 amino acids from the cysteine to the phenylalanine. Left in the record is the CDR3 DNA by itself, 39 bases read in frame from the first base. Per the germline V gene (reference sequence), DFQATT is the CDR1 and SNEGSKA is the CDR2. The method was 5' RACE. The listed sequencing device is NextSeq 500. To allow correction of PCR and sequencing errors, the TCR library protocol tagged every TCR cDNA molecule with a unique molecular identifier. The authors' pipeline ran thus. TCR identification, UMI-based error correction and CDR3 extraction were all carried out with Decombinator tools. Expanded TCRs were defined as those above a frequency of 2 per 1,000, corresponding to the top 1% of the tumor frequency distribution. Expanded tumor TCRs statistically deemed absent (corrected P<0.05) from at least one tumor region were classed as regional, and all other expanded tumor TCRs were classed as ubiquitous. Renyi diversity was calculated using the R vegan package after each repertoire was subsampled 100 times to 5,000 TCRs. CDR3 similarity networks were constructed using string-kernel similarity of amino acid triplets, with links drawn between CDR3s whose pairwise similarity was above 0.82. TCRdb handled the public reads itself, with Q25 trimming in fastp and clone calling in MiXCR, and kept productive beta chains. Rows with a matching CDR3 protein are joined into one entry that keeps the most common DNA and genes. None of the V and J calls come from the authors' own analysis; TCRdb made them. The sample table holds roughly 11,000 distinct CDR3 sequences, of which 13% to 15% were seen once. Jointly, the top ten make up around a sixth of the sample.

The specimen was lung tumor tissue, collected at surgery. The TCR sequence derives from a male donor with early-stage non-small cell lung cancer. The chain is encoded by TRBV20-1 joined to TRBJ1-4; D gene: possibly TRBD1, on 6 matching bases. The DNA reads as follows: TGCAGTGCTGTCTCAGGGGCTAATGAAAAACTGTTTTTT. It is translated as CSAVSGANEKLFF.